This T cell receptor beta chain comes out of a study of blood T cell repertoires in COVID-19. Produced via immunoSEQ multiplex PCR; TCRdb's table is partial and in-frame only. The top ten hold 3.5% to 4.5% of the sample, which has under 250,000 clones, roughly 90% seen once. Germline V lookup: CDR1 SGHDT, CDR2 YYEEEE. V gave up 4 bases and J gave up 2 bases; unmatched junction bases: 4. The CDR3 runs 14 residues. This chain connects TRBV5-6 to TRBJ2-7, with 9 bases that match TRBD1. The sequence was collected from a woman in her 30s with acute COVID-19. Sequenced material: PBMCs or T cells enriched from blood (not recorded which). The CDR3 DNA follows: TGTGCCAGCAGCGGGACAGGGTATACCTACGAGCAGTACTTC. Translation gives CASSGTGYTYEQYF.